This is a list of T cell receptor beta chains from one sample in a study of Graves' ophthalmopathy and Graves' hyperthyroidism. A single record per CDR3 protein comes from TCRdb applying MiXCR to the multiplex PCR reads. The sample holds about 700,000 distinct CDR3 sequences; under 50% are singletons and the top ten take over 2.5%. The sequenced sample consisted of peripheral blood. The receptors come from an adult man with Graves' ophthalmopathy. Both conserved end residues are part of each CDR3. Fields, in order: V gene, D gene, clone size, J gene, CDR3 protein, CDR3 DNA. A D gene is named only where the DNA matches it firmly. The size entry is marked missing in some rows and otherwise reads once, few, many or a size class.

V gene: TRBV12-3/TRBV12-4; D gene: TRBD1; clone size: NA; J gene: TRBJ1-5; CDR3 protein: CASRGQGDQPRHF; CDR3 DNA: TGTGCCAGCAGGGGACAGGGGGATCAGCCCCGGCATTTT
V gene: TRBV20-1; D gene: TRBD1; clone size: many; J gene: TRBJ1-1; CDR3 protein: CSASRQGDSTEAFF; CDR3 DNA: TGCAGTGCTAGCCGACAGGGGGATAGTACTGAAGCTTTCTTT
V gene: TRBV19; D gene: TRBD1; clone size: many; J gene: TRBJ1-1; CDR3 protein: CASSRGQVTEAFF; CDR3 DNA: TGTGCCAGTAGCCGCGGACAGGTCACTGAAGCTTTCTTT
V gene: TRBV7-9; D gene: TRBD2; clone size: few; J gene: TRBJ2-5; CDR3 protein: CASSLAGRRGDPQYF; CDR3 DNA: TGTGCCAGCAGCTTAGCAGGACGTCGGGGGGATCCTCAGTACTTC
V gene: TRBV6-1; D gene: NA; clone size: many; J gene: TRBJ1-5; CDR3 protein: CASILYDSQPQHF; CDR3 DNA: TGTGCCAGCATTCTCTACGACAGTCAGCCCCAGCATTTT
V gene: TRBV7-6; D gene: TRBD2; clone size: once; J gene: TRBJ2-7; CDR3 protein: CASSWGLTDEQYF; CDR3 DNA: TGTGCCAGTAGCTGGGGACTAACAGACGAGCAGTACTTC
V gene: TRBV7-3; D gene: TRBD2; clone size: few; J gene: TRBJ2-3; CDR3 protein: CASSLTAGGNTDTQYF; CDR3 DNA: TGTGCCAGCAGCTTAACAGCGGGAGGGAACACAGATACGCAGTATTTT
V gene: TRBV7-9; D gene: TRBD2; clone size: few; J gene: TRBJ2-7; CDR3 protein: CASSLRGLAGSEQYF; CDR3 DNA: TGTGCCAGCAGCTTACGAGGGCTAGCGGGATCCGAGCAGTACTTC
V gene: TRBV5-6; D gene: NA; clone size: once; J gene: TRBJ2-7; CDR3 protein: CASSLKDSYEQDF; CDR3 DNA: TGTGCCAGCAGCTTGAAGGACTCCTACGAGCAGGACTTC
V gene: TRBV4-3; D gene: NA; clone size: NA; J gene: TRBJ2-2; CDR3 protein: CASSQAAHEGTGELFF; CDR3 DNA: TGCGCCAGCAGCCAAGCAGCCCACGAGGGAACCGGGGAGCTGTTTTTT
V gene: TRBV7-9; D gene: TRBD1; clone size: NA; J gene: TRBJ1-5; CDR3 protein: CASSVDRHQPQHF; CDR3 DNA: TGTGCCAGCAGCGTGGACAGGCATCAGCCCCAGCATTTT
V gene: TRBV15; D gene: NA; clone size: many; J gene: TRBJ1-3; CDR3 protein: CATSRNRVGGNTIYF; CDR3 DNA: TGTGCCACCAGCAGAAACAGGGTGGGTGGAAACACCATATATTTT
V gene: TRBV5-4; D gene: NA; clone size: once; J gene: TRBJ2-5; CDR3 protein: CASSLAGTGMDQYF; CDR3 DNA: TGTGCCAGCAGCTTGGCCGGAACAGGGATGGACCAGTACTTC
V gene: TRBV24-1; D gene: NA; clone size: many; J gene: TRBJ1-1; CDR3 protein: CATSDWRGESTEAFF; CDR3 DNA: TGTGCCACCAGTGATTGGCGCGGGGAGAGCACTGAAGCTTTCTTT
V gene: TRBV7-3; D gene: TRBD1; clone size: few; J gene: TRBJ2-1; CDR3 protein: CASSSGQGPYNEQFF; CDR3 DNA: TGTGCCAGCAGCTCCGGACAGGGGCCCTACAATGAGCAGTTCTTC
V gene: TRBV7-9; D gene: TRBD1; clone size: many; J gene: TRBJ2-7; CDR3 protein: CASSSHSGQGLHEQYF; CDR3 DNA: TGTGCCAGCAGCTCTCACTCAGGACAGGGCTTACACGAGCAGTACTTC
V gene: TRBV7-4; D gene: NA; clone size: NA; J gene: TRBJ1-1; CDR3 protein: CASSGLGSSTEAFF; CDR3 DNA: TGTGCCAGCAGCGGACTTGGGTCTTCCACTGAAGCTTTCTTT
V gene: TRBV20-1; D gene: TRBD2; clone size: many; J gene: TRBJ2-7; CDR3 protein: CSATDFSGIGDEQYF; CDR3 DNA: TGCAGTGCTACCGATTTTAGCGGGATAGGCGACGAGCAGTACTTC
V gene: TRBV7-2; D gene: TRBD1; clone size: many; J gene: TRBJ1-6; CDR3 protein: CASSSDRALRSPLHF; CDR3 DNA: TGTGCCAGCAGCTCGGACAGGGCCCTTCGATCACCCCTCCACTTT
V gene: TRBV10-3; D gene: NA; clone size: NA; J gene: TRBJ2-7; CDR3 protein: CASSLGGGLHEQYF; CDR3 DNA: TGTGCCAGCAGTTTAGGGGGGGGCCTCCACGAGCAGTACTTC
V gene: TRBV2; D gene: NA; clone size: NA; J gene: TRBJ2-7; CDR3 protein: CASSLGAGKTYEQYF; CDR3 DNA: TGTGCCAGCAGCCTAGGGGCAGGGAAAACCTACGAGCAGTACTTC
V gene: TRBV25-1; D gene: NA; clone size: NA; J gene: TRBJ2-5; CDR3 protein: CASTDTRRQVGEETQYF; CDR3 DNA: TGTGCCAGCACCGACACCAGGCGCCAAGTGGGGGAGGAGACCCAGTACTTC
V gene: TRBV4-2; D gene: TRBD1; clone size: once; J gene: TRBJ1-2; CDR3 protein: CASSSPGQPNSYTF; CDR3 DNA: TGTGCCAGCAGCTCGCCGGGACAGCCTAACAGCTACACCTTC
V gene: TRBV9; D gene: NA; clone size: NA; J gene: TRBJ2-2; CDR3 protein: CASSQPGSTGELFF; CDR3 DNA: TGCGCCAGCAGCCAACCCGGTAGCACCGGGGAGCTGTTTTTT
V gene: TRBV6-2/TRBV6-3; D gene: NA; clone size: NA; J gene: TRBJ1-1; CDR3 protein: CASSYSATPGEAFF; CDR3 DNA: TGTGCCAGCAGTTACTCGGCCACCCCCGGTGAAGCTTTCTTT
V gene: TRBV18; D gene: NA; clone size: few; J gene: TRBJ1-2; CDR3 protein: CASSPRADHGYTF; CDR3 DNA: TGTGCCAGCTCTCCCCGGGCGGATCATGGCTACACCTTC
V gene: TRBV2; D gene: NA; clone size: many; J gene: TRBJ1-5; CDR3 protein: CASSVTSGLMETQPQHF; CDR3 DNA: TGTGCCAGCAGCGTGACTTCCGGGCTTATGGAAACCCAGCCCCAGCATTTT
V gene: TRBV5-4; D gene: NA; clone size: few; J gene: TRBJ2-1; CDR3 protein: CASSLGQDNEQFF; CDR3 DNA: TGTGCCAGCAGCTTGGGCCAAGACAATGAGCAGTTCTTC
V gene: TRBV7-2; D gene: NA; clone size: many; J gene: TRBJ1-5; CDR3 protein: CASSSTENQPQHF; CDR3 DNA: TGTGCCAGCAGCTCGACAGAGAATCAGCCCCAGCATTTT
V gene: TRBV19; D gene: NA; clone size: many; J gene: TRBJ1-1; CDR3 protein: CASSIAGRRNTEAFF; CDR3 DNA: TGTGCCAGTAGTATAGCTGGACGTAGGAACACTGAAGCTTTCTTT
V gene: TRBV9; D gene: NA; clone size: NA; J gene: TRBJ2-5; CDR3 protein: CASSVDRGSDQETQYF; CDR3 DNA: TGTGCCAGCAGCGTAGACCGGGGTTCGGATCAAGAGACCCAGTACTTC
V gene: TRBV6-5; D gene: TRBD1; clone size: many; J gene: TRBJ1-1; CDR3 protein: CASGLGQRNTEAFF; CDR3 DNA: TGTGCCAGCGGCCTGGGACAGCGAAACACTGAAGCTTTCTTT
V gene: TRBV20-1; D gene: TRBD1; clone size: NA; J gene: TRBJ1-5; CDR3 protein: CSASESGGGQPQHF; CDR3 DNA: TGCAGTGCTAGTGAGTCAGGGGGCGGCCAGCCCCAGCATTTT
V gene: TRBV20-1; D gene: NA; clone size: once; J gene: TRBJ1-5; CDR3 protein: CSATGTMVRQPQHF; CDR3 DNA: TGCAGTGCTACCGGGACAATGGTCAGGCAGCCCCAGCATTTT
V gene: TRBV10-3; D gene: NA; clone size: many; J gene: TRBJ1-5; CDR3 protein: CAISATVSNQPQHF; CDR3 DNA: TGTGCCATCAGTGCGACAGTAAGCAATCAGCCCCAGCATTTT
V gene: TRBV7-2; D gene: NA; clone size: few; J gene: TRBJ1-2; CDR3 protein: CASSSPTGNGYTF; CDR3 DNA: TGTGCCAGCAGCTCACCCACAGGGAATGGCTACACCTTC
V gene: TRBV7-9; D gene: NA; clone size: many; J gene: TRBJ2-7; CDR3 protein: CASSPPPPYEQYF; CDR3 DNA: TGTGCCAGCAGCCCGCCGCCCCCTTACGAGCAGTACTTC
V gene: TRBV12-3/TRBV12-4; D gene: NA; clone size: many; J gene: TRBJ1-1; CDR3 protein: CASTLRQFAEAFF; CDR3 DNA: TGTGCCAGCACCTTGAGGCAGTTCGCTGAAGCTTTCTTT
V gene: TRBV19; D gene: NA; clone size: many; J gene: TRBJ1-6; CDR3 protein: CASRDGQRTRSPLHF; CDR3 DNA: TGTGCCAGTAGGGATGGACAGAGAACTCGGTCACCCCTCCACTTT
V gene: TRBV7-8; D gene: NA; clone size: many; J gene: TRBJ1-5; CDR3 protein: CASSLLPQANQPQHF; CDR3 DNA: TGTGCCAGCAGCCTCCTACCACAGGCGAATCAGCCCCAGCATTTT
V gene: TRBV7-2; D gene: TRBD1; clone size: NA; J gene: TRBJ2-5; CDR3 protein: CASSRASTGSWETQYF; CDR3 DNA: TGTGCCAGCAGCCGAGCCTCGACAGGGAGTTGGGAGACCCAGTACTTC
V gene: TRBV12-3/TRBV12-4; D gene: TRBD1; clone size: many; J gene: TRBJ1-2; CDR3 protein: CASSRWTGIYGYTF; CDR3 DNA: TGTGCCAGCAGCAGATGGACAGGGATCTATGGCTACACCTTC
V gene: TRBV12-5; D gene: NA; clone size: many; J gene: TRBJ1-5; CDR3 protein: CASGPGYGPQHF; CDR3 DNA: TGTGCTAGTGGTCCAGGGTACGGGCCCCAGCATTTT
V gene: TRBV6-1; D gene: NA; clone size: many; J gene: TRBJ1-6; CDR3 protein: CASSKDGVLSPLHF; CDR3 DNA: TGTGCCAGCAGTAAGGACGGAGTACTTTCACCCCTCCACTTT
V gene: TRBV7-2; D gene: TRBD1; clone size: NA; J gene: TRBJ2-2; CDR3 protein: CASSATGVGELFF; CDR3 DNA: TGTGCCAGCAGCGCAACAGGGGTCGGGGAGCTGTTTTTT
V gene: TRBV2; D gene: TRBD1; clone size: many; J gene: TRBJ2-7; CDR3 protein: CASKGQGYDEQYF; CDR3 DNA: TGTGCCAGCAAGGGACAGGGATATGACGAGCAGTACTTC
V gene: TRBV25-1; D gene: TRBD1; clone size: NA; J gene: TRBJ1-2; CDR3 protein: CASSHSTGTGYGYTF; CDR3 DNA: TGTGCCAGCAGTCACAGTACAGGGACAGGCTATGGCTACACCTTC
V gene: TRBV10-3; D gene: TRBD1; clone size: many; J gene: TRBJ2-7; CDR3 protein: CAISARDRGIHEQYF; CDR3 DNA: TGTGCCATCAGTGCGAGGGACAGGGGGATCCACGAGCAGTACTTC
V gene: TRBV10-3; D gene: NA; clone size: NA; J gene: TRBJ2-7; CDR3 protein: CACSYSPGGIDEQYF; CDR3 DNA: TGTGCCTGCAGTTACTCCCCTGGGGGCATCGACGAGCAGTACTTC
V gene: TRBV20-1; D gene: TRBD1; clone size: many; J gene: TRBJ1-1; CDR3 protein: CSARPTGVTEAFF; CDR3 DNA: TGCAGTGCTAGGCCGACAGGGGTCACTGAAGCTTTCTTT
V gene: TRBV19; D gene: TRBD1; clone size: many; J gene: TRBJ1-4; CDR3 protein: CASTNRGTANEKLFF; CDR3 DNA: TGTGCCAGTACTAACCGAGGGACAGCTAATGAAAAACTGTTTTTT
V gene: TRBV6-6; D gene: NA; clone size: few; J gene: TRBJ1-1; CDR3 protein: CASSSDAKTEAFF; CDR3 DNA: TGTGCCAGCAGTTCCGATGCCAAAACTGAAGCTTTCTTT
V gene: TRBV2; D gene: NA; clone size: many; J gene: TRBJ2-2; CDR3 protein: CASRDGGELFF; CDR3 DNA: TGTGCCAGCAGGGACGGCGGGGAGCTGTTTTTT
V gene: TRBV5-8; D gene: NA; clone size: few; J gene: TRBJ1-1; CDR3 protein: CASSLLTENTEAFF; CDR3 DNA: TGTGCCAGCAGCTTACTGACGGAGAACACTGAAGCTTTCTTT
V gene: TRBV6-1; D gene: NA; clone size: NA; J gene: TRBJ1-2; CDR3 protein: CASSEEFTGLSGYTF; CDR3 DNA: TGTGCCAGCAGTGAAGAATTCACAGGACTCAGTGGCTACACCTTC
V gene: TRBV10-3; D gene: NA; clone size: few; J gene: TRBJ1-1; CDR3 protein: CASSYKLGNTEAFF; CDR3 DNA: TGTGCCAGCAGTTACAAGCTTGGGAACACTGAAGCTTTCTTT
V gene: TRBV10-3; D gene: NA; clone size: NA; J gene: TRBJ1-5; CDR3 protein: CAISGAVQETQHF; CDR3 DNA: TGTGCCATCAGTGGGGCAGTCCAAGAGACCCAGCATTTT
V gene: TRBV7-2; D gene: NA; clone size: NA; J gene: TRBJ1-5; CDR3 protein: CASSYPSGEGPQHF; CDR3 DNA: TGTGCCAGCAGCTACCCTAGCGGGGAGGGACCCCAGCATTTT
V gene: TRBV7-9; D gene: NA; clone size: NA; J gene: TRBJ2-7; CDR3 protein: CASSPESKYSYEQYF; CDR3 DNA: TGTGCCAGCAGCCCAGAAAGCAAGTACTCCTACGAGCAGTACTTC
V gene: TRBV6-2/TRBV6-3; D gene: NA; clone size: NA; J gene: TRBJ2-2; CDR3 protein: CASSWDVFGELFF; CDR3 DNA: TGTGCCAGCAGTTGGGACGTCTTCGGGGAGCTGTTTTTT